The entry that follows covers one T cell receptor (beta chain) sequence. Its antigen is as yet unknown. Measured with immunoSEQ multiplex PCR; TCRdb has only the in-frame clones, and not every one. The sample lists 130,000 or so clones, 70% to 90% seen once, with approximately 3.1% in the top ten. Between the trimmed V and J ends, which lost 2 bases and 4 bases, there was a span of 11 bases. In germline, CDR1 is MNHNS, CDR2 SASEGT. CDR3 length: 14 residues. This sample was taken from a study of T cell responses to AZD1222 COVID-19 vaccine. Study background: It was second doses at about 4 or about 12 weeks that were pooled.

General observations from the study: Repertoire sampling was restricted to post-peak T cell response timepoints. Possibly, clonal diversity was underestimated; donors were largely white British and included more females.

The rearrangement joins TRBV6-1 to TRBJ1-2; D not certain. The clonotype comes from an adult in good health. The source was peripheral blood, collected on day 0 of AZD1222 vaccination. CDR3 in amino acids: CASSESGISYGYTF. The CDR3 DNA is TGTGCCAGCAGTGAAAGTGGCATTTCCTATGGCTACACCTTC.